Listed below are T cell receptor beta chains from one sample, sequenced in a study of T cells in localized non-small cell lung cancer. Clones were sequenced by immunoSEQ multiplex PCR, and TCRdb holds only the in-frame ones, with some missing. The data contain tens of thousands of clones, almost 85% of them singletons. The sequencing used peripheral blood, collected before any cancer treatment. The receptor set was obtained from a male donor aged 60 or over with stage III squamous cell lung carcinoma. Each CDR3 is given with its conserved first and last residue. The D gene is left open where the match is weak. Part of the rows lack a size; the others show once, few, many or a class for expanded clones.

v_call	j_call	d_call	clone_size	cdr3_aa	cdr3_nt
TRBV2	TRBJ2-1	NA	few	CASRFRDGEQFF	TGTGCCAGCAGGTTTCGGGATGGTGAGCAGTTCTTC
TRBV5-4	TRBJ1-1	NA	NA	CASSRMKQGASEAFF	TGTGCCAGCAGTCGGATGAAACAGGGCGCATCTGAAGCTTTCTTT
TRBV5-4	TRBJ2-2	NA	NA	CASSLDGGGPGELFF	TGTGCCAGCAGCTTGGATGGAGGGGGCCCCGGGGAGCTGTTTTTT
TRBV5-5	TRBJ2-7	TRBD1	NA	CASSLAGTVGFYEQYF	TGTGCCAGCAGCTTGGCCGGGACAGTAGGGTTCTACGAGCAGTACTTC
TRBV7-2	TRBJ1-2	NA	NA	CASSFREPIYGYTF	TGTGCCAGCAGCTTTCGGGAGCCTATCTATGGCTACACCTTC
TRBV18	TRBJ1-3	TRBD1	NA	CASSGDSVMSSGNTIYF	TGTGCCAGCTCGGGGGACAGCGTGATGAGCTCTGGAAACACCATATATTTT
TRBV19	TRBJ1-5	NA	NA	CASTPRDRPGEPQHF	TGTGCCAGTACCCCACGGGACCGCCCAGGGGAGCCCCAGCATTTT
TRBV19	TRBJ1-2	NA	NA	CASSVNGDTYGYTF	TGTGCCAGTAGTGTCAATGGGGACACCTATGGCTACACCTTC
TRBV6-5	TRBJ2-3	TRBD2	NA	CASRTSGTDTQYF	TGTGCCAGCAGGACTAGCGGCACAGATACGCAGTATTTT
TRBV6-5	TRBJ2-3	NA	NA	CASSRDATDTQYF	TGTGCCAGCAGTCGGGACGCCACAGATACGCAGTATTTT
TRBV18	TRBJ2-1	NA	NA	CASSPQRSSYNEQFF	TGTGCCAGCTCACCTCAGCGGAGCTCCTACAATGAGCAGTTCTTC
TRBV5-1	TRBJ2-7	NA	NA	CASSLTGDTSYEQYF	TGCGCCAGCAGCTTGACGGGAGATACATCCTACGAGCAGTACTTC
TRBV5-6	TRBJ2-7	TRBD1	NA	CASSLRGRGLPYEQYF	TGTGCCAGCAGCTTGCGCGGCAGGGGGCTCCCCTACGAGCAGTACTTC
TRBV2	TRBJ2-7	NA	NA	CASSGNRVRSYEQYF	TGTGCCAGCAGTGGTAACAGGGTCCGCTCCTACGAGCAGTACTTC
TRBV5-8	TRBJ1-2	NA	NA	CASSLGAGDGVYGYTF	TGTGCCAGCAGCTTGGGGGCTGGGGACGGAGTCTATGGCTACACCTTC
TRBV27	TRBJ2-3	NA	NA	CASGWGLSTDTQYF	TGTGCCAGCGGTTGGGGGCTAAGCACAGATACGCAGTATTTT
TRBV7-2	TRBJ2-5	NA	once	CASSLVIQETQYF	TGTGCCAGCAGCTTAGTAATCCAAGAGACCCAGTACTTC
TRBV6-5	TRBJ2-7	TRBD2	NA	CASKTSGTYEQYF	TGTGCCAGCAAGACTAGCGGGACCTACGAGCAGTACTTC
TRBV2	TRBJ2-1	TRBD2	NA	CASRRTSGHNNEQFF	TGTGCCAGCAGGAGGACTAGCGGGCATAACAATGAGCAGTTCTTC
TRBV18	TRBJ2-5	TRBD1	NA	CASLTGTGPETQYF	TGTGCCAGCTTGACCGGGACAGGGCCAGAGACCCAGTACTTC
TRBV5-1	TRBJ2-7	TRBD1	NA	CASRPNGQALGYEQYF	TGCGCCAGCAGACCCAATGGACAGGCCCTGGGCTACGAGCAGTACTTC
TRBV30	TRBJ1-6	NA	NA	CAWRTGPYNSPLHF	TGTGCCTGGAGGACAGGACCCTATAATTCACCCCTCCACTTT
TRBV27	TRBJ1-6	NA	NA	CASSSNPGTRNSPLHF	TGTGCCAGCAGTTCCAACCCTGGGACCCGGAATTCACCCCTCCACTTT
TRBV10-2	TRBJ1-6	TRBD1	NA	CATSAGGRTPLHF	TGCGCCACCTCGGCAGGGGGAAGAACACCCCTCCACTTT
TRBV2	TRBJ1-1	TRBD1	NA	CAKRAGGENTEAFF	TGTGCCAAAAGGGCAGGGGGCGAGAACACTGAAGCTTTCTTT
TRBV28	TRBJ1-3	NA	NA	CASSSTPSSGNTIYF	TGTGCCAGCAGTTCGACACCGAGCTCTGGAAACACCATATATTTT
TRBV2	TRBJ1-2	NA	NA	CASSRQSFNYGYTF	TGTGCCAGCAGCCGACAGTCATTTAACTATGGCTACACCTTC
TRBV9	TRBJ1-1	TRBD1	NA	CASSVQQGAYTEAFF	TGTGCCAGCAGCGTCCAACAGGGGGCTTACACTGAAGCTTTCTTT
TRBV2	TRBJ2-7	NA	once	CASSEQYEQYF	TGTGCCAGCAGTGAACAGTACGAGCAGTACTTC
TRBV19	TRBJ2-7	TRBD1	NA	CASSSGQGVTYEQYF	TGTGCCAGTAGTTCCGGACAGGGGGTAACCTACGAGCAGTACTTC
TRBV7-8	TRBJ2-5	NA	few	CASSRDRQETQYF	TGTGCCAGCAGCCGCGACAGACAAGAGACCCAGTACTTC
TRBV10-3	TRBJ1-2	NA	NA	CAISEDRYYGYTF	TGTGCCATCAGTGAGGACAGATACTATGGCTACACCTTC
TRBV9	TRBJ1-3	NA	NA	CASSAGQGNTIYF	TGTGCCAGCAGCGCAGGTCAGGGAAACACCATATATTTT
TRBV5-8	TRBJ1-1	TRBD1	NA	CASSLGQGRWPEAFF	TGTGCCAGCAGCTTGGGACAGGGCAGATGGCCTGAAGCTTTCTTT
TRBV6-5	TRBJ2-1	NA	NA	CASRQGISYNEQFF	TGTGCCAGCCGGCAAGGGATATCCTACAATGAGCAGTTCTTC
TRBV5-1	TRBJ1-2	NA	NA	CASSSEARYSHNYGYTF	TGCGCCAGCAGCTCGGAGGCCAGGTACTCCCATAACTATGGCTACACCTTC
TRBV7-6	TRBJ2-3	NA	NA	CASSFTQGWTDTQYF	TGTGCCAGCAGCTTTACACAGGGTTGGACAGATACGCAGTATTTT
TRBV18	TRBJ2-7	NA	NA	CASSPPGHLYEQYF	TGTGCCAGCTCACCACCGGGACACCTCTACGAGCAGTACTTC
TRBV6-1	TRBJ1-1	NA	NA	CASSEVQNTEAFF	TGTGCCAGCAGTGAGGTTCAAAACACTGAAGCTTTCTTT
TRBV6-5	TRBJ2-4	NA	NA	CASKERAVAKNIQYF	TGTGCCAGCAAGGAGCGGGCTGTAGCCAAAAACATTCAGTACTTC
TRBV20-1	TRBJ2-2	NA	NA	CSAGRAGELFF	TGCAGTGCTGGACGAGCCGGGGAGCTGTTTTTT
TRBV6-1	TRBJ1-4	TRBD1	NA	CASRNRGPEKLFF	TGTGCCAGCAGGAACAGGGGGCCAGAAAAACTGTTTTTT
TRBV27	TRBJ1-2	NA	NA	CASSFTGKGYGYTF	TGTGCCAGCAGTTTTACGGGCAAGGGGTATGGCTACACCTTC
TRBV30	TRBJ2-1	NA	NA	CAWQGDVNEQFF	TGTGCCTGGCAGGGAGATGTGAATGAGCAGTTCTTC
TRBV15	TRBJ2-7	NA	NA	CATSTGHHIYEQYF	TGTGCCACCTCTACGGGACACCACATTTACGAGCAGTACTTC
TRBV10-1	TRBJ2-2	NA	NA	CASSEYSQNTGELFF	TGCGCCAGCAGTGAATACAGCCAGAACACCGGGGAGCTGTTTTTT
TRBV25-1	TRBJ1-2	NA	NA	CASSPGHNYGYTF	TGTGCCAGCTCTCCGGGACACAACTATGGCTACACCTTC
TRBV9	TRBJ1-2	NA	NA	CASTDNGYGYGYTF	TGTGCCAGCACCGATAACGGGTACGGATATGGCTACACCTTC
TRBV4-1	TRBJ2-5	NA	NA	CASSQGRTQETQYF	TGCGCCAGCAGCCAGGGACGGACCCAAGAGACCCAGTACTTC
TRBV2	TRBJ1-1	NA	NA	CASRPDGNTEAFF	TGTGCCAGCAGACCGGACGGGAACACTGAAGCTTTCTTT
TRBV6-5	TRBJ1-1	NA	NA	CASSQITGYTEAFF	TGTGCCAGCAGTCAGATAACAGGCTACACTGAAGCTTTCTTT
TRBV19	TRBJ1-2	TRBD1	NA	CASSPDRALRGGYTF	TGTGCCAGTAGTCCAGACAGGGCCCTGAGAGGTGGCTACACCTTC
TRBV18	TRBJ1-1	TRBD1	once	CASSRTGGNTEAFF	TGTGCCAGCTCACGAACAGGGGGCAATACTGAAGCTTTCTTT
TRBV5-1	TRBJ2-1	TRBD2	NA	CASSMGGTSGGEQFF	TGCGCCAGCAGCATGGGAGGGACTAGCGGAGGTGAGCAGTTCTTC
TRBV7-2	TRBJ2-1	NA	NA	CASSLLGIGSYNEQFF	TGTGCCAGCAGCTTATTGGGAATCGGCTCCTACAATGAGCAGTTCTTC
TRBV7-2	TRBJ2-5	NA	NA	CASSPSPHEETQYF	TGTGCCAGCAGCCCCTCCCCGCATGAAGAGACCCAGTACTTC
TRBV2	TRBJ2-2	TRBD1	once	CASSLQGAGTGELFF	TGTGCCAGCAGCCTTCAGGGGGCAGGGACCGGGGAGCTGTTTTTT
TRBV19	TRBJ1-1	NA	NA	CASTQPGTSEAFF	TGTGCCAGTACCCAGCCCGGGACATCTGAAGCTTTCTTT
TRBV7-9	TRBJ2-1	TRBD2	NA	CASSLASSGGYNEQFF	TGTGCCAGCAGCTTAGCCTCTAGCGGGGGCTACAATGAGCAGTTCTTC